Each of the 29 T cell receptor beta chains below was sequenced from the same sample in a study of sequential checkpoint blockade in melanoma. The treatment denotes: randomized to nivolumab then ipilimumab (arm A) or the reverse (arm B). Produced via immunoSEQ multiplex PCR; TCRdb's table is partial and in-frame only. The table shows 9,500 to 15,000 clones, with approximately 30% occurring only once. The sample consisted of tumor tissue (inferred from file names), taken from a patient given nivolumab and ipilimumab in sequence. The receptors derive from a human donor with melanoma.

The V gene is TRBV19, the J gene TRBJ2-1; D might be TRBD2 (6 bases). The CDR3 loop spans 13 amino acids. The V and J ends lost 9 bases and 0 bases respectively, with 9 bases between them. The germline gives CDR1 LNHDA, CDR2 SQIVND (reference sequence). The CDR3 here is CASRGSSYNEQFF. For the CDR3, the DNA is TGTGCCAGCCGGGGGAGCTCCTACAATGAGCAGTTCTTC.

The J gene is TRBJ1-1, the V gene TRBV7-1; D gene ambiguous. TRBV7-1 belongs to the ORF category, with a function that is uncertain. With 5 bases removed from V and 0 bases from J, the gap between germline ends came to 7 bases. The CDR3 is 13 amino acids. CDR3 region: CASSPRMNTEAFF. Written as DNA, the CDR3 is TGTGCCAGCAGCCCGCGTATGAACACTGAAGCTTTCTTT.

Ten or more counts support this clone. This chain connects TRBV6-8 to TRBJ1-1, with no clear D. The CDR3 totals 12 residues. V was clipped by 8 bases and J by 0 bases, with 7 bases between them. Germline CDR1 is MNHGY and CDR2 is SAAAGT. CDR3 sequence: CASLQMNTEAFF. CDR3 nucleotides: TGTGCCAGCCTTCAAATGAACACTGAAGCTTTCTTT.

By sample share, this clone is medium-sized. The CDR3 nucleotides are TGTGCCAGCAGCTCACTGGGGGGGCTAAGCAATCAGCCCCAGCATTTT. Translated, it gives CASSSLGGLSNQPQHF. The chain couples TRBV11-3 to TRBJ1-5; D is possibly TRBD1 (6 bases). V was cut by 4 bases and J by 1 base, with 14 bases left in between. The CDR3 runs 16 residues. The germline V gene has CDR1 SGHNT and CDR2 YENEEA.

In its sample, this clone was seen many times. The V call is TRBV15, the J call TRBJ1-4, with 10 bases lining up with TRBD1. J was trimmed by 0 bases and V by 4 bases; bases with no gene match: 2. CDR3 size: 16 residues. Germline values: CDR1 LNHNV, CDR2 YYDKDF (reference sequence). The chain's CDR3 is CATSTGQGATNEKLFF. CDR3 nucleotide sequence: TGTGCCACCAGCACCGGACAGGGGGCAACTAATGAAAAACTGTTTTTT.

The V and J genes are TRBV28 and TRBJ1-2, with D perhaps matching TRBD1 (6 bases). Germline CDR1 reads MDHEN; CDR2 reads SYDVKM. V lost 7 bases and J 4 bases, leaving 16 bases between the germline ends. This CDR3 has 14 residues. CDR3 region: CASTLGGSGYGYTF. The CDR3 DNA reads TGTGCCAGCACCTTAGGGGGGTCTGGCTATGGCTACACCTTC.

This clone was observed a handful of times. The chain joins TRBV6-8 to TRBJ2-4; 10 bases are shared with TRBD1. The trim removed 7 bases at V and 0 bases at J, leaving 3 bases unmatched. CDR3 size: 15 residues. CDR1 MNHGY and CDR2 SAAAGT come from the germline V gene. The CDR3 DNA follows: TGTGCCAGCAAGACAGGGGGCTTAGCCAAAAACATTCAGTACTTC. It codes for CASKTGGLAKNIQYF.

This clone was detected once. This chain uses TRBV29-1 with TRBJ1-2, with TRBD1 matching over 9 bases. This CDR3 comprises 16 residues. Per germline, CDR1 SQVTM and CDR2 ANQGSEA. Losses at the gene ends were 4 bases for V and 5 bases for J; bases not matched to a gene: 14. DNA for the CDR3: TGCAGCGTTGGTCGGGACAGGGTGCATTTTCGGTATGGCTACACCTTC. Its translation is CSVGRDRVHFRYGYTF.

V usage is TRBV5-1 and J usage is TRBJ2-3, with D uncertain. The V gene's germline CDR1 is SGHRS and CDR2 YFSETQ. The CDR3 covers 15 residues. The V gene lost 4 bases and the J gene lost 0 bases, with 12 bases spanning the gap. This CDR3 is CASSKGGSSTDTQYF. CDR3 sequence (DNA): TGCGCCAGCAGCAAGGGCGGATCTAGCACAGATACGCAGTATTTT.

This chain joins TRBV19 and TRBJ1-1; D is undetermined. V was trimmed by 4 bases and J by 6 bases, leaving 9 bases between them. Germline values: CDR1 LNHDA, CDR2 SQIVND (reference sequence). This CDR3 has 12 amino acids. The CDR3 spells CASSTPSSEAFF. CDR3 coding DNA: TGTGCCAGTAGTACTCCTTCGTCTGAAGCTTTCTTT.

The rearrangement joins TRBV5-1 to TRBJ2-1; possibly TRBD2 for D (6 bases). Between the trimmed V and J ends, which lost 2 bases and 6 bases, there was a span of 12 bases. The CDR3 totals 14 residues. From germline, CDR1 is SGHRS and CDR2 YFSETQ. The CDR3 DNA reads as TGCGCCAGCAGCTTCGACGGGGGTTCCAATGAGCAGTTCTTC. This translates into CASSFDGGSNEQFF.

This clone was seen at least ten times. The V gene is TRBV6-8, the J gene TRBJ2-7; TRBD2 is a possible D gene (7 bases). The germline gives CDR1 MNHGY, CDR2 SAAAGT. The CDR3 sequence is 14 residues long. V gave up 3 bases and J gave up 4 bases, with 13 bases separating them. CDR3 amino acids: CASSYEGGPYEQYV. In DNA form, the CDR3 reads TGTGCCAGCAGTTATGAGGGGGGGCCATACGAGCAGTACGTC.

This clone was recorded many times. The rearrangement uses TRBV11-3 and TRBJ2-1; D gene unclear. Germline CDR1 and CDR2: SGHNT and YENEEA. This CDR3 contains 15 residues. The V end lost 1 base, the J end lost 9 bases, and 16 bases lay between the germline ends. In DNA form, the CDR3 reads TGTGCCAGCAGCTTAGTTGCGGCTCATGAAAGTGAGCAGTTCTTC. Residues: CASSLVAAHESEQFF.

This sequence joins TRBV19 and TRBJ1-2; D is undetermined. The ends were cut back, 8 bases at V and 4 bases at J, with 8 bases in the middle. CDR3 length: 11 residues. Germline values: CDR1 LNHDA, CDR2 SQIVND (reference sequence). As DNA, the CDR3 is TGTGCCAGTCGGGGTTCCTATGGCTACACCTTC. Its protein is CASRGSYGYTF. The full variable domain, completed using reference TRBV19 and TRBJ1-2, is DGGITQSPKYLFRKEGQNVTLSCEQNLNHDAMYWYRQDPGQGLRLIYYSQIVNDFQKGDIAEGYSVSREKKESFPLTVTSAQKNPTAFYLCASRGSYGYTFGSGTRLTVV.

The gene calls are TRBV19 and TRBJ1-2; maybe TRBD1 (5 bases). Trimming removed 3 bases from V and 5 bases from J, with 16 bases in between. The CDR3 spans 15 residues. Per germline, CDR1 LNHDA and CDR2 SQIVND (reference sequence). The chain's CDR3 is CASSIVPPGRYGYTF. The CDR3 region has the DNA TGTGCCAGTAGTATTGTTCCCCCAGGGCGGTATGGCTACACCTTC.

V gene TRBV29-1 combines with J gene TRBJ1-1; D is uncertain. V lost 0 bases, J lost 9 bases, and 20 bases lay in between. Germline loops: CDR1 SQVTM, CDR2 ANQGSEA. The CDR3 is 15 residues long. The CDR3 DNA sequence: TGCAGCGTTGAAGATCTCAGCCCCGGGGTAGTGCAAGCTTTCTTT. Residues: CSVEDLSPGVVQAFF.

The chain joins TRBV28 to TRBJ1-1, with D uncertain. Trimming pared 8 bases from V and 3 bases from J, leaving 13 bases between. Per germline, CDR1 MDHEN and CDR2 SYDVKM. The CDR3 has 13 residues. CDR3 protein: CASRPEAYTEAFF. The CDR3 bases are TGTGCCAGCCGACCTGAGGCTTACACTGAAGCTTTCTTT.

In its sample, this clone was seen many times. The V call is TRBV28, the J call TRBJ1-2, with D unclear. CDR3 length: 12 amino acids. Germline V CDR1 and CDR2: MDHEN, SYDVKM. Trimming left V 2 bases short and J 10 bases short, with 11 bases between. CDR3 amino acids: CASSLGLRFYTF. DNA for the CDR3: TGTGCCAGCAGTTTAGGACTACGATTCTACACCTTC.

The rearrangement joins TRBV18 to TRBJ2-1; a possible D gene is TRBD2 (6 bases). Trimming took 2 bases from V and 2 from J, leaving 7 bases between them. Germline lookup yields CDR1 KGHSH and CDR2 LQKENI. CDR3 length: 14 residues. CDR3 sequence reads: CASSPSGAYNEQFF. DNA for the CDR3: TGTGCCAGCTCACCATCGGGAGCCTACAATGAGCAGTTCTTC.

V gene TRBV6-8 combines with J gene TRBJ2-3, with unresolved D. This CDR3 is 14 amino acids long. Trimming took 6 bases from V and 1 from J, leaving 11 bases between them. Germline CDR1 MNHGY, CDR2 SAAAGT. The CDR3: CASRLMVGTDTQYF. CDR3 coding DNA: TGTGCCAGCAGACTAATGGTGGGCACAGATACGCAGTATTTT.

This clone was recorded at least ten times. This chain's CDR3 is CASSQGTGGPLETQYF. The CDR3 nucleotides are TGTGCCAGCAGCCAAGGAACGGGGGGCCCCCTAGAGACCCAGTACTTC. This chain links TRBV11-3 with TRBJ2-5, with D perhaps matching TRBD2 (7 bases). V was trimmed by 5 bases and J by 4 bases, leaving 20 bases between them. The CDR3 runs 16 residues. Germline CDR1 SGHNT, CDR2 YENEEA.

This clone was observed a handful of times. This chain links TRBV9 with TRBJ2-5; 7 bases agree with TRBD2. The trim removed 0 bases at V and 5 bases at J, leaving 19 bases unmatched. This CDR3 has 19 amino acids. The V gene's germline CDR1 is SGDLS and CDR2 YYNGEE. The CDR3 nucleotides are TGTGCCAGCAGCGTAGGAGGCGCTGGGAGGGGCTCAGGAGGGGAGACCCAGTACTTC. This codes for CASSVGGAGRGSGGETQYF.

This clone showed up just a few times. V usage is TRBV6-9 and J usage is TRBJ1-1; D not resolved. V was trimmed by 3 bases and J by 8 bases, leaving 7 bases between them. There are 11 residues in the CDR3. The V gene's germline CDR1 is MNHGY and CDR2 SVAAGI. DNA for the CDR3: TGTGCCAGCAGTTACGGCACCGAAGCTTTCTTT. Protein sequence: CASSYGTEAFF.

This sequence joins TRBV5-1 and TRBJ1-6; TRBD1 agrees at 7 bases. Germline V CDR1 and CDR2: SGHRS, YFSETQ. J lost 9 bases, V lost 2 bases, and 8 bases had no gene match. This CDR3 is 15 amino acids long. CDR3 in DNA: TGCGCCAGCAGCTTAGGCACAGGGGCCCTTTCACCCCTCCACTTT. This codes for CASSLGTGALSPLHF.

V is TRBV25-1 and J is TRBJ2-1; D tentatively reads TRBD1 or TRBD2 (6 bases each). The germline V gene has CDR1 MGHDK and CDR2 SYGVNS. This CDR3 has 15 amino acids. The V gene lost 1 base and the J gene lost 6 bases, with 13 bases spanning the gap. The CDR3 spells CASSEWGAAANEQFF. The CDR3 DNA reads TGTGCCAGCAGTGAATGGGGGGCTGCGGCCAATGAGCAGTTCTTC.

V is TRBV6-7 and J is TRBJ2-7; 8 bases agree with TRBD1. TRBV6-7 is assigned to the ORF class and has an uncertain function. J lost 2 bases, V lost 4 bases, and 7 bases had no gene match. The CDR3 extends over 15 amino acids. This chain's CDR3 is CASSSLGTGAYEQYF. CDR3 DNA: TGTGCCAGCAGTTCCCTAGGGACAGGAGCCTACGAGCAGTACTTC.

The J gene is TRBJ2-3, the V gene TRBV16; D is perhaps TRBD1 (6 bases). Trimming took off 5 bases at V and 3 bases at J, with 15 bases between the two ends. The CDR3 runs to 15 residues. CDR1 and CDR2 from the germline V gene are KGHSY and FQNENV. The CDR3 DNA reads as TGTGCCAGCAGCTACTGGATCGGACAGACAGATACGCAGTATTTT. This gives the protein CASSYWIGQTDTQYF. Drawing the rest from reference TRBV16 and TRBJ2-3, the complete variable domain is GEEVAQTPKHLVRGEGQKAKLYCAPIKGHSYVFWYQQVLKNEFKFLISFQNENVFDETGMPKERFSAKCLPNSPCSLEIQATKLEDSAVYFCASSYWIGQTDTQYFGPGTRLTVL.

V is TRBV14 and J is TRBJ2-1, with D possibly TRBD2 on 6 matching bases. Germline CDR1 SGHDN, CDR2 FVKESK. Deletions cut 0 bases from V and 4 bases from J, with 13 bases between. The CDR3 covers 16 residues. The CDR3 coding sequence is TGTGCCAGCAGCCAAGATCCCGGCGGGGTTTACAATGAGCAGTTCTTC. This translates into CASSQDPGGVYNEQFF.

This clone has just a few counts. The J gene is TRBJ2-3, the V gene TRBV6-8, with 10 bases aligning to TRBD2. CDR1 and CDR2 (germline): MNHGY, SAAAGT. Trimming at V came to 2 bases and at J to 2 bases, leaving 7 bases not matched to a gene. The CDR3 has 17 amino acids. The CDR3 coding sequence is TGTGCCAGCAGTTACCAGCGGGGGGGGAAGCTCACAGATACGCAGTATTTT. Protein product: CASSYQRGGKLTDTQYF.